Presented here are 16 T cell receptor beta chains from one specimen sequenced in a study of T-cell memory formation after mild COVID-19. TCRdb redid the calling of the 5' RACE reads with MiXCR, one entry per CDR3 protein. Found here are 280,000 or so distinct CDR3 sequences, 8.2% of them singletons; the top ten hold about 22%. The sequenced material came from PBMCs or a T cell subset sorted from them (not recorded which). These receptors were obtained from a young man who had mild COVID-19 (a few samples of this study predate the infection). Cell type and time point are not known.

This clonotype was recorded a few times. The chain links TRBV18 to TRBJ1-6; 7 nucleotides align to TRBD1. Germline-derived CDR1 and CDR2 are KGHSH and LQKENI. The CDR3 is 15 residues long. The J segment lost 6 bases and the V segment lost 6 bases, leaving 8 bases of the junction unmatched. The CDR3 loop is CASSEQGKVNSPLHF. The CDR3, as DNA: TGTGCCAGCTCGGAACAGGGGAAAGTTAATTCACCCCTCCACTTT.

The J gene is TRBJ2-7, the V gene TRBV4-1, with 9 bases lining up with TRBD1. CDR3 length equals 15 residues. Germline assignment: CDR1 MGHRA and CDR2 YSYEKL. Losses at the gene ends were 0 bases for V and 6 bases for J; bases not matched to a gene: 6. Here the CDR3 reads CASSQDGGTGTEQYF. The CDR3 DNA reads TGCGCCAGCAGCCAAGATGGGGGGACAGGGACCGAGCAGTACTTC.

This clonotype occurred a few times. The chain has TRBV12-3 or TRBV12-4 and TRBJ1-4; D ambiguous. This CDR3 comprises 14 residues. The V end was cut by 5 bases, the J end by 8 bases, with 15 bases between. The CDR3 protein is CASSLRTRGEKLFF. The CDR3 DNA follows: TGTGCCAGCAGTCTTAGGACCCGAGGGGAAAAACTGTTTTTT.

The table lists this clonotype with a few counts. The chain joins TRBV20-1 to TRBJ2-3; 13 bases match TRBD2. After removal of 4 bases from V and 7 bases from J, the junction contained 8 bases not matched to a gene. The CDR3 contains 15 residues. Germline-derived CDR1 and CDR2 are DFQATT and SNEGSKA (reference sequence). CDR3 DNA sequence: TGCAGTGCTACGAAACTAGCGGGGGGGCCAAATACGCAGTATTTT. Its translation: CSATKLAGGPNTQYF.

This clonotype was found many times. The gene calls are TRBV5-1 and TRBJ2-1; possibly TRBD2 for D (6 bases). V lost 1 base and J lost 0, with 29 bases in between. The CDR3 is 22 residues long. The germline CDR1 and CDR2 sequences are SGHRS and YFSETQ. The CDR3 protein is CASSLRGYQSRTLITSYNEQFF. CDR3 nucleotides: TGCGCCAGCAGCTTGCGGGGGTATCAATCCCGTACTCTCATTACCTCCTACAATGAGCAGTTCTTC.

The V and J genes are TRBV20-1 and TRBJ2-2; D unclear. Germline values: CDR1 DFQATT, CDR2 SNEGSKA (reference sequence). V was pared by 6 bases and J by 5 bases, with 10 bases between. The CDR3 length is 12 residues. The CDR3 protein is CSARMRTGELFF. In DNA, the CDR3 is TGCAGTGCGAGAATGCGGACCGGGGAGCTGTTTTTT.

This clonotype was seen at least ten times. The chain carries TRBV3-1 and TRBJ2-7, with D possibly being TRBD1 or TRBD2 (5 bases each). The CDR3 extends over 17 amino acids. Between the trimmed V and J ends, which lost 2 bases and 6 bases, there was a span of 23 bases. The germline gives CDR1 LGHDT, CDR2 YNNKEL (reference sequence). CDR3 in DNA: TGTGCCAGCAGCCAACAATCGAATAGTTTTGGTGGGGGCGAGCAGTACTTC. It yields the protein CASSQQSNSFGGGEQYF.

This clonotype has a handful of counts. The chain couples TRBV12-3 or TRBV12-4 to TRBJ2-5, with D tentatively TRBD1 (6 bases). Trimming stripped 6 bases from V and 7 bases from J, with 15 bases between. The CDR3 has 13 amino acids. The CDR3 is CASSPGHPGTQYF. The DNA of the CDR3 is TGTGCCAGCAGCCCGGGACACCCTGGGACCCAGTACTTC.

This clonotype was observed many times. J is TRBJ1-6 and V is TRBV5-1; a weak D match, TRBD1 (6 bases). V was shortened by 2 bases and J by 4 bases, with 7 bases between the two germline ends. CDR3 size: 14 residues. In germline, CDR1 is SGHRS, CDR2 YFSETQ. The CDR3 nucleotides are TGCGCCAGCAGCTTACAGGGATATAATTCACCCCTCCACTTT. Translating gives CASSLQGYNSPLHF.

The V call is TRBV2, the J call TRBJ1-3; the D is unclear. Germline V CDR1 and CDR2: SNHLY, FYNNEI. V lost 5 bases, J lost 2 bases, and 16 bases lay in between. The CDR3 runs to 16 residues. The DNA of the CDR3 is TGTGCCAGCAGTCCGACCCGGGCCTCGACTGGAAACACCATATATTTT. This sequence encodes CASSPTRASTGNTIYF.

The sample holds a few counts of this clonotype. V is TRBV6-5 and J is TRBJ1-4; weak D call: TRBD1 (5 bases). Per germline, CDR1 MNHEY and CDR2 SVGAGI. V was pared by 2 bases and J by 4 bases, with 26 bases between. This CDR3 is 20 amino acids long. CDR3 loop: CASSYKRGATLGSGNEKLFF. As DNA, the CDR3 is TGTGCCAGCAGTTACAAACGCGGGGCGACTCTTGGCTCTGGTAATGAAAAACTGTTTTTT.

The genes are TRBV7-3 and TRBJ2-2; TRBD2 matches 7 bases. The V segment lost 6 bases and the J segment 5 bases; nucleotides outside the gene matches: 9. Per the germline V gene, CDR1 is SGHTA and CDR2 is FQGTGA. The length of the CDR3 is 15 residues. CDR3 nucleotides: TGTGCCAGCAGTATGGGACTACCCGCGACCGGGGAGCTGTTTTTT. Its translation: CASSMGLPATGELFF.

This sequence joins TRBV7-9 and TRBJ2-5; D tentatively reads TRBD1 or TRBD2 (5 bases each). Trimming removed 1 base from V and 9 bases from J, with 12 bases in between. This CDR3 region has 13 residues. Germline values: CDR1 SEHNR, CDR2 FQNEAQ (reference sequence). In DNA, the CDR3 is TGTGCCAGCAGCTTAGAGTGGGACGGACCCCAGTACTTC. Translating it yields CASSLEWDGPQYF.

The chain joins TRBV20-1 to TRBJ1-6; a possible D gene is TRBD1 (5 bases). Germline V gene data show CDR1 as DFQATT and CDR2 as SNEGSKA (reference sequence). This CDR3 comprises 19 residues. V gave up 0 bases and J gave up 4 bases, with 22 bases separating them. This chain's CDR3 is CSARDSEGAGTLYNSPLHF. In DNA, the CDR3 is TGCAGTGCTAGAGACTCGGAGGGCGCCGGGACGCTATATAATTCACCCCTCCACTTT.

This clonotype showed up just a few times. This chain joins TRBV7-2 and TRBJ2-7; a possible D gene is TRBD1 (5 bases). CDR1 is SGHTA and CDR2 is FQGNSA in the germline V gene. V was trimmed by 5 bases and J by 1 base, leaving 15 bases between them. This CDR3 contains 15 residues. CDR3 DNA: TGTGCCAGCAGCCGGCAGGGTGTAGCATCCTACGAGCAGTACGTC. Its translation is CASSRQGVASYEQYV.

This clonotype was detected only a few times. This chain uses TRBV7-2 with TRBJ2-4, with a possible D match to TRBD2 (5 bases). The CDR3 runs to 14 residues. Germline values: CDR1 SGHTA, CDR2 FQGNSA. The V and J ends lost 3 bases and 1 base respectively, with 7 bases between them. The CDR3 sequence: CASSFPGAKNIQYF. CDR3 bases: TGTGCCAGCAGCTTCCCGGGGGCCAAAAACATTCAGTACTTC.